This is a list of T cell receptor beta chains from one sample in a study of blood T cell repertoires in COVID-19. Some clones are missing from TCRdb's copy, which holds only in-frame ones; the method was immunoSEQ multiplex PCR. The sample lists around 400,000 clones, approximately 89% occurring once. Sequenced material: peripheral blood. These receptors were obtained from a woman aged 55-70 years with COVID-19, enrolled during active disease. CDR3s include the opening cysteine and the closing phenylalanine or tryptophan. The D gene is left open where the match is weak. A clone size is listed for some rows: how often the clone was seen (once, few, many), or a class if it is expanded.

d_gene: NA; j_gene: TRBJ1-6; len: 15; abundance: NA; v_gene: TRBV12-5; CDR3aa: CASGLDQGSNSPLHF; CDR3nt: TGTGCTAGTGGTTTGGATCAGGGTTCGAATTCACCCCTCCACTTT
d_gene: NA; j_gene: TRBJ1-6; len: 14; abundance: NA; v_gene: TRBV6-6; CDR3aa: CASSGQGYNSPLHF; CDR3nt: TGTGCCAGCAGTGGGCAGGGGTACAATTCACCCCTCCACTTT
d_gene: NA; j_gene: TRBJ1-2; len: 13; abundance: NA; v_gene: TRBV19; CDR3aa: CASRTQGQYGYTF; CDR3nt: TGTGCCAGTAGGACTCAGGGGCAATATGGCTACACCTTC
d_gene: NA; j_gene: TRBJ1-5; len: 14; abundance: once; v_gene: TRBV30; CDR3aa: CALGGSFRNQPQHF; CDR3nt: TGTGCCCTCGGGGGTTCTTTCCGGAATCAGCCCCAGCATTTT
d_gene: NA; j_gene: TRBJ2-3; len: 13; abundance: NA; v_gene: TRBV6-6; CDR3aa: CASSWTATDTQYF; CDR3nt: TGTGCCAGCAGTTGGACAGCCACAGATACGCAGTATTTT
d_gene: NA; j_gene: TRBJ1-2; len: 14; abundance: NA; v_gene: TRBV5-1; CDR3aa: CASSRDSANYGYTF; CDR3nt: TGCGCCAGCAGCCGGGACTCTGCGAACTATGGCTACACCTTC
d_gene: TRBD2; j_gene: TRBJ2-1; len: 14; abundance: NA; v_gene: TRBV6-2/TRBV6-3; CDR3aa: CASSAASGGLEQFF; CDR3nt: TGTGCCAGCAGTGCCGCCAGCGGGGGGTTGGAGCAGTTCTTC
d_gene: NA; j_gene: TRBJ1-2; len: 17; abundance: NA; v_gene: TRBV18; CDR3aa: CASSPPKPRGANYGYTF; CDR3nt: TGTGCCAGCTCACCACCTAAACCTCGGGGGGCTAACTATGGCTACACCTTC
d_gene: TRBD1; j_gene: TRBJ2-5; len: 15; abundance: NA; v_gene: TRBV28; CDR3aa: CASSRDRGPQETQYF; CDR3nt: TGTGCCAGCAGCCGGGACAGGGGTCCCCAAGAGACCCAGTACTTC
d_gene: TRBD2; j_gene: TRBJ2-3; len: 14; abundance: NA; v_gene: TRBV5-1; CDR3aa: CASRVLANTDTQYF; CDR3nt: TGCGCCAGCAGGGTACTAGCGAACACAGATACGCAGTATTTT
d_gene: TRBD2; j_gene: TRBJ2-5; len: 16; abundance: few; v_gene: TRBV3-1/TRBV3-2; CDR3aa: CASSLWTSGGEETQYF; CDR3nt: TGTGCCAGCAGCCTGTGGACTAGCGGGGGGGAAGAGACCCAGTACTTC
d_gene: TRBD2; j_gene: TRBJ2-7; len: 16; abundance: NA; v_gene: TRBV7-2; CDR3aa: CASSLAGTSQNYEQYF; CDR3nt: TGTGCCAGCAGCTTAGCCGGGACTAGCCAAAACTACGAGCAGTACTTC
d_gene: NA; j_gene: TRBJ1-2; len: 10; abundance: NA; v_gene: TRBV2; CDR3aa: CANYTGGYTF; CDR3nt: TGTGCCAACTATACGGGGGGCTACACCTTC
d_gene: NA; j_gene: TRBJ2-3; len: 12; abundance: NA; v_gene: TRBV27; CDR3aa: CASSFRGDTQYF; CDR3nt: TGTGCCAGCAGTTTTCGGGGGGATACGCAGTATTTT
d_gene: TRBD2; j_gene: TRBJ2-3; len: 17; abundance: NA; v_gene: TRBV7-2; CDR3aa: CASSFDRVGGATDTQYF; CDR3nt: TGTGCCAGCAGCTTCGACCGGGTCGGGGGGGCAACAGATACGCAGTATTTT
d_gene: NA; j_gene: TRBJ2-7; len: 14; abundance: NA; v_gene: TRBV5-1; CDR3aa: CASSGISGSYEQYF; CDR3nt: TGCGCCAGCAGCGGGATTAGCGGTTCCTACGAGCAGTACTTC
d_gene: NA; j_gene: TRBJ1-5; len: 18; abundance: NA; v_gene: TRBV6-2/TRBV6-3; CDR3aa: CASSYGPGLGESNQPQHF; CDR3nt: TGTGCCAGCAGTTACGGGCCAGGGCTAGGAGAAAGCAATCAGCCCCAGCATTTT
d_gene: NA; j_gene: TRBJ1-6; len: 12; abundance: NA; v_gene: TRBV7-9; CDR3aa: CASSHPLGALHF; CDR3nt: TGTGCCAGCAGCCACCCTCTCGGTGCCCTCCACTTT
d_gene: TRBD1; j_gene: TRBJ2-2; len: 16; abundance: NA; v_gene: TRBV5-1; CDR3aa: CASSVGQGTGTGELFF; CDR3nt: TGCGCCAGCAGCGTGGGACAGGGGACGGGCACCGGGGAGCTGTTTTTT
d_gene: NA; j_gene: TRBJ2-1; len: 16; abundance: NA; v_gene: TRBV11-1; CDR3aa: CASSPLPASLYNEQFF; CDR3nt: TGTGCCAGCAGCCCTCTACCTGCTAGCCTGTACAATGAGCAGTTCTTC
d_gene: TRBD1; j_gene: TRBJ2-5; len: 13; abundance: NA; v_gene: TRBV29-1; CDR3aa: CSVEDRGKETQYF; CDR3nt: TGCAGCGTAGAGGACAGGGGGAAAGAGACCCAGTACTTC
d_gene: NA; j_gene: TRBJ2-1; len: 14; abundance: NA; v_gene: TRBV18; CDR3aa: CASSPLDSYNEQFF; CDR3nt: TGTGCCAGCTCACCTCTCGACAGCTACAATGAGCAGTTCTTC
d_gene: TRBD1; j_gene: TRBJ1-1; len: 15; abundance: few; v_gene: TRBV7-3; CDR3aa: CASSGGTGGWSEAFF; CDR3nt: TGTGCCAGCAGCGGCGGGACAGGGGGCTGGTCTGAAGCTTTCTTT
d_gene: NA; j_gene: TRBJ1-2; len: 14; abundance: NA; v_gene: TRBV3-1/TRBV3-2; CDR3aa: CASSQEVKSSGYTF; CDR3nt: TGTGCCAGCAGCCAAGAGGTCAAGAGTTCCGGCTACACCTTC
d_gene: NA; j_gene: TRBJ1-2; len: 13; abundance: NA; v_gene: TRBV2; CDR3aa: CASREGPWRDYTF; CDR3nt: TGTGCCAGCAGGGAGGGGCCTTGGAGAGACTACACCTTC
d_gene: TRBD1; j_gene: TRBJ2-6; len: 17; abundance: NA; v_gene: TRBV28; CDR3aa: CASIGDRLGSGANVLTF; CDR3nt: TGTGCCAGCATAGGGGACAGGTTAGGCTCTGGGGCCAACGTCCTGACTTTC
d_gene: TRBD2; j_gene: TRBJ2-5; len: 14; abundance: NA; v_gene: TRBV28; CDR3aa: CASSFGGVQETQYF; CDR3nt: TGTGCCAGCAGTTTTGGGGGGGTCCAAGAGACCCAGTACTTC
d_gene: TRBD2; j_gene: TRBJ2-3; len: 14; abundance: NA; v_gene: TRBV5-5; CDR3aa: CASSPLGRADTQYF; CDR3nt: TGTGCCAGCAGCCCTTTGGGGAGGGCAGATACGCAGTATTTT
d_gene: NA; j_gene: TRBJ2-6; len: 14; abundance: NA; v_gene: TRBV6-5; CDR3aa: CASSILAGANVLTF; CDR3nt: TGTGCCAGCAGTATCTTGGCCGGGGCCAACGTCCTGACTTTC
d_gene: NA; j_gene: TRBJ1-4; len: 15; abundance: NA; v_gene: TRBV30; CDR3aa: CAWSLTTPGGEKLFF; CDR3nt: TGTGCCTGGAGTCTGACGACGCCCGGGGGGGAAAAACTGTTTTTT
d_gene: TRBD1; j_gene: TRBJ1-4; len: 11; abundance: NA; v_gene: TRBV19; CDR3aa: CASNRGEKLFF; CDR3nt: TGTGCCAGCAACAGGGGGGAAAAACTGTTTTTT
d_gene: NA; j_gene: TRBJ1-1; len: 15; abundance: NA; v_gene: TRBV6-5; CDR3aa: CASSTNWAGNTEAFF; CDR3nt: TGTGCCAGCAGTACCAATTGGGCGGGGAACACTGAAGCTTTCTTT
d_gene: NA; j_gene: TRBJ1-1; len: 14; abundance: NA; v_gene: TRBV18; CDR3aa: CASSPPRTQEKVFF; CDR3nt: TGTGCCAGCTCACCACCCCGGACACAAGAGAAAGTTTTCTTT
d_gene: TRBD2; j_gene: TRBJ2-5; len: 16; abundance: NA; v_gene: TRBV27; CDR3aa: CASRKLAGGGQETQYF; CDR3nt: TGTGCCAGCAGAAAGTTAGCGGGGGGGGGTCAAGAGACCCAGTACTTC
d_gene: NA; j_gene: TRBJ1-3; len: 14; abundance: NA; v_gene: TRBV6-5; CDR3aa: CASSSGGGVDTIYF; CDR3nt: TGTGCCAGCAGTTCAGGCGGGGGGGTGGACACCATATATTTT
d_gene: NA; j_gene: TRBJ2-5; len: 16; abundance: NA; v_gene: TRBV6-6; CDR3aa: CASNLGTTGNQETQYF; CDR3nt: TGTGCCAGCAACCTGGGTACGACGGGGAACCAAGAGACCCAGTACTTC
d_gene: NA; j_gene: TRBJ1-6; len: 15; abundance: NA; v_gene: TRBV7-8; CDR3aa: CATELMVELNSPLHF; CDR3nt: TGTGCCACCGAGCTTATGGTTGAGTTGAATTCACCCCTCCACTTT
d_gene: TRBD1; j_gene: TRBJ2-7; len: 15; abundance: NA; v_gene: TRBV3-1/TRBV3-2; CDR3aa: CASSRSGQGAREQYF; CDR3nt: TGTGCCAGCAGCCGGAGCGGACAGGGGGCACGGGAGCAGTACTTC
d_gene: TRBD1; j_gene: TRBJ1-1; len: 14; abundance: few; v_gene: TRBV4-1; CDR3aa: CASVNRGQDTEAFF; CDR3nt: TGCGCCAGCGTTAACAGGGGGCAGGACACTGAAGCTTTCTTT